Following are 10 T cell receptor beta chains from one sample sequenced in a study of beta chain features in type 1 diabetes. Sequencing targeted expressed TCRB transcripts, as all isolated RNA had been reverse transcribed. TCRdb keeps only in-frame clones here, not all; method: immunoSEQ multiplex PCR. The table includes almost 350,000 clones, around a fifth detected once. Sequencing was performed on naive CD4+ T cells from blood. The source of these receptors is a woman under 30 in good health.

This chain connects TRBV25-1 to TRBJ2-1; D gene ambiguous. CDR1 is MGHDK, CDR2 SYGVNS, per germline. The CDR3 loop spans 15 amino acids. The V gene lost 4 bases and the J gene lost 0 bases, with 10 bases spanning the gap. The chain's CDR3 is CASSGRLFSYNEQFF. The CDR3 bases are TGTGCCAGCAGTGGGCGACTGTTCTCCTACAATGAGCAGTTCTTC.

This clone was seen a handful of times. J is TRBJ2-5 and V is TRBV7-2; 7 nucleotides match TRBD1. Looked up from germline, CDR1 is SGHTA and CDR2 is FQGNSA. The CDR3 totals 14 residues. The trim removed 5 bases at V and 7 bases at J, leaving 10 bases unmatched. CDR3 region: CASSPGQLGWTQYF. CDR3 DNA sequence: TGTGCCAGCAGCCCGGGACAGCTTGGTTGGACCCAGTACTTC.

The CDR3: CASSLKTGGFETQYF. In nucleotides, the CDR3 is TGCGCCAGCAGCTTGAAGACAGGGGGCTTTGAGACCCAGTACTTC. The J gene is TRBJ2-5, the V gene TRBV5-1; TRBD1 matches at 10 bases. CDR3 length: 15 amino acids. Germline V gene lookup returns CDR1 SGHRS and CDR2 YFSETQ. Trimming took 1 base from V and 5 from J; bases not matched to a gene: 5.

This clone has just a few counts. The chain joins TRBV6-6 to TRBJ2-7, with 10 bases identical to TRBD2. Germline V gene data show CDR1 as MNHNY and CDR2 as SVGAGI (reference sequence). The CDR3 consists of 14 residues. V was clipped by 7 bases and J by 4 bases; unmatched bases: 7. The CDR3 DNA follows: TGTGCCAGCATGCTAGCGGGAGTGGAGTACGAGCAGTACTTC. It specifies CASMLAGVEYEQYF.

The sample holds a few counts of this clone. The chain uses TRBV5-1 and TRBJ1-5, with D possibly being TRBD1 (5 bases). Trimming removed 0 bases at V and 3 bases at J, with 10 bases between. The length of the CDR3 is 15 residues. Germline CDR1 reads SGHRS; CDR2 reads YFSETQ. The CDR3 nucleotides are TGCGCCAGCAGCTTGGGGGACTTCGACAATCAGCCCCAGCATTTT. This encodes CASSLGDFDNQPQHF.

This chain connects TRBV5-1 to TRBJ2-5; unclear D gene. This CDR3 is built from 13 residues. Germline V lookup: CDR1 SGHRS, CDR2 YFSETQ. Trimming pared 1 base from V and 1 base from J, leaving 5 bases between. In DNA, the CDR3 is TGCGCCAGCAGCTTGTACGGCCAAGAGACCCAGTACTTC. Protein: CASSLYGQETQYF.

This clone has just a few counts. CDR3 sequence: CASSLVVAGAENEQFF. The CDR3 DNA follows: TGCGCCAGCAGCTTGGTGGTAGCGGGAGCCGAGAATGAGCAGTTCTTC. The chain employs TRBV5-1 and TRBJ2-1, with 9 bases aligning to TRBD2. From germline, CDR1 is SGHRS and CDR2 YFSETQ. The V gene end was trimmed by 0 bases and the J gene end by 7 bases; junction bases not matched to a gene: 8. This CDR3 is 16 amino acids long.

CDR3 residues: CASSWRVGGTEAFF. The CDR3 bases are TGCGCCAGCAGCTGGAGAGTCGGAGGCACTGAAGCTTTCTTT. The rearrangement uses TRBV5-1 and TRBJ1-1; D gene unclear. The germline V and J ends were trimmed by 3 bases and 4 bases, with 13 bases remaining between them. Germline V gene sequence: CDR1 SGHRS, CDR2 YFSETQ. The CDR3 is made up of 14 amino acids.

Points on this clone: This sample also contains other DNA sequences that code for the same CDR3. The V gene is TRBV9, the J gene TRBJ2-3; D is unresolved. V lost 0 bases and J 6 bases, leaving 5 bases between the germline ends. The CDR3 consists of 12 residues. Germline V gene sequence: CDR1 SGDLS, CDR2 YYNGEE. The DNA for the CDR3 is TGTGCCAGCAGCGTAGCGTCGGATACGCAGTATTTT. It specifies CASSVASDTQYF. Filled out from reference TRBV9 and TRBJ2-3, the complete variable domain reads DSGVTQTPKHLITATGQRVTLRCSPRSGDLSVYWYQQSLDQGLQFLIQYYNGEERAKGNILERFSAQQFPDLHSELNLSSLELGDSALYFCASSVASDTQYFGPGTRLTVL.

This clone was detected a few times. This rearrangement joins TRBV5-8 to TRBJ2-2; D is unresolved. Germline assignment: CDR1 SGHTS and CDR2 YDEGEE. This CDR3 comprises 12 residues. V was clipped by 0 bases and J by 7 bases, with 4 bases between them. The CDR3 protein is CASSLALGELFF. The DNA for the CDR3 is TGTGCCAGCAGCTTGGCACTCGGGGAGCTGTTTTTT.